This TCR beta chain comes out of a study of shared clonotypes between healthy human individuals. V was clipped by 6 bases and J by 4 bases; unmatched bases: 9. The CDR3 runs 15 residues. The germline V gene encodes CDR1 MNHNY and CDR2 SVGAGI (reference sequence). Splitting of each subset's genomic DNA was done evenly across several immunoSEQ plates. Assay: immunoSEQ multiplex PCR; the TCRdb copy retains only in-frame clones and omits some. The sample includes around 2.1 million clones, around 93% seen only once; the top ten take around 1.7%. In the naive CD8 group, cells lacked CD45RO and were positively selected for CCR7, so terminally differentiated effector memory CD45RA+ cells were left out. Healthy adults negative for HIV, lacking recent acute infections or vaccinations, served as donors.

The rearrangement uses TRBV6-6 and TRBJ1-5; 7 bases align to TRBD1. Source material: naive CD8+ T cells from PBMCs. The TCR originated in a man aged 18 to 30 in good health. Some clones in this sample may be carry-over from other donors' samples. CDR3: CASSPPDRVNQPQHF. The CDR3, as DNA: TGTGCCAGCAGCCCCCCAGACAGGGTGAATCAGCCCCAGCATTTT.